These 5 T cell receptor beta chains were sequenced from one sample in a study of metastatic and nonmetastatic thyroid tumors. With MiXCR, TCRdb called clones anew from the PCR reads. Of around 34,000 clones listed, roughly 15% were seen once; the top ten hold under 20%. Thyroid surgery was performed in patients who had received no treatment beforehand. The sample was blood. These receptors originate from a male donor with papillary thyroid cancer or a benign thyroid nodule (not recorded which). Some clones in this sample may be carry-over from other donors' samples.

This clone was detected many times. The genes are TRBV20-1 and TRBJ1-2; TRBD1 matches 7 bases. The ends lost 0 bases at V and 0 bases at J; junction bases unmatched: 4. The CDR3 extends over 15 amino acids. Germline CDR1 is DFQATT and CDR2 is SNEGSKA (reference sequence). The CDR3 sequence: CSARDGTATNYGYTF. The CDR3 nucleotides are TGCAGTGCTAGAGATGGGACAGCAACTAACTATGGCTACACCTTC.

Remarks on this clone: A much larger clone lies a single base off, so this may be a read error. The chain has TRBV7-8 and TRBJ2-3, with 12 bases that match TRBD2. Germline V CDR1 and CDR2: SGHVS, FQNEAQ. With V trimmed by 7 bases and J by 1 base, 3 bases remained unmatched. The CDR3 runs to 15 residues. CDR3: CASMRLAGGTDTQYF. DNA of the CDR3: TGTGCCAGCATGAGACTAGCGGGAGGCACAGATACGCAGTATTTT.

Ten or more counts support this clone. The rearrangement joins TRBV28 to TRBJ2-5; D may be TRBD1 (6 bases). The germline CDR1 and CDR2 sequences are MDHEN and SYDVKM. V lost 6 bases and J lost 5, with 10 bases in between. The CDR3 sequence is 12 residues long. The CDR3 region has the DNA TGTGCCAGCAGAGGGGGTTACGAGACCCAGTACTTC. As protein: CASRGGYETQYF.

This clone has a count of ten or more. This sequence joins TRBV29-1 and TRBJ2-7; D is perhaps TRBD1 or TRBD2 (5 bases each). V gave up 6 bases and J gave up 4 bases, with 10 bases separating them. From germline, CDR1 is SQVTM and CDR2 ANQGSEA. The CDR3 loop spans 11 amino acids. The CDR3 DNA sequence: TGCAGCGTCGTGGGGACGTACGAGCAGTACTTC. It translates to CSVVGTYEQYF.

This clone was counted many times. V is TRBV20-1 and J is TRBJ2-2, with 13 nucleotides matching TRBD2. CDR1 and CDR2 from the germline V gene are DFQATT and SNEGSKA (reference sequence). Germline trimming cut 5 bases from V and 6 bases from J; bases unmatched to any gene: 9. CDR3 length equals 16 residues. CDR3 sequence reads: CSAHLRTSGSPGELFF. In DNA form, the CDR3 reads TGCAGTGCTCACCTAAGGACTAGCGGGAGCCCCGGGGAGCTGTTTTTT.